Listed below are T cell receptor beta chains from one sample, sequenced in a study of patients and donors after allogeneic stem cell transplantation. One entry per CDR3 protein results from TCRdb running MiXCR on the RT-PCR reads. The sample includes 390,000 or so distinct CDR3 sequences, under 20% of them seen just once. Material: blood, either unsorted or a sorted T cell fraction (not recorded which). These receptors came from a human donor who was either an allogeneic HSCT recipient or a stem cell or donor lymphocyte infusion donor (not recorded which). It is not recorded whose cells these are; they may come from a transplant donor. Both conserved end residues are trimmed from each CDR3. The order of the fields is J gene, CDR3 length, V gene, clone size, D gene, CDR3 protein. A D gene is named only where the DNA matches it firmly. Only some rows state a clone size, as once, few, many or a class for expanded clones.

j_gene: TRBJ2-1
len: 12
v_gene: TRBV24-1
abundance: few
d_gene: -
CDR3aa: ATALAGSYNEQF

j_gene: TRBJ2-1
len: 14
v_gene: TRBV6-2/TRBV6-3
abundance: -
d_gene: TRBD2
CDR3aa: ASSYSPREGWNEQF

j_gene: TRBJ2-5
len: 14
v_gene: TRBV7-7
abundance: few
d_gene: TRBD1
CDR3aa: ASSLAGQGARETQY

j_gene: TRBJ1-3
len: 13
v_gene: TRBV10-3
abundance: few
d_gene: -
CDR3aa: AISAKVSSGNTIY

j_gene: TRBJ1-5
len: 12
v_gene: TRBV5-1
abundance: many
d_gene: -
CDR3aa: ASSLGGWDQPQH

j_gene: TRBJ2-7
len: 17
v_gene: TRBV9
abundance: -
d_gene: TRBD1
CDR3aa: ASSATGTGGPVSTYEQY

j_gene: TRBJ2-3
len: 12
v_gene: TRBV9
abundance: few
d_gene: -
CDR3aa: ASSSGWPADTQY

j_gene: TRBJ1-1
len: 12
v_gene: TRBV28
abundance: few
d_gene: TRBD1
CDR3aa: ASRPGTENTEAF

j_gene: TRBJ2-3
len: 11
v_gene: TRBV5-1
abundance: -
d_gene: -
CDR3aa: ASSLPDTDTQY

j_gene: TRBJ2-7
len: 13
v_gene: TRBV4-3
abundance: many
d_gene: TRBD1
CDR3aa: ASSLGTGATYEQY